This TCR beta chain was found in a study of blood T cell repertoires in COVID-19. Study background: Sample material is recorded as cDNA or gDNA derived from T cells, B-cell-depleted T cells, or PBMCs.

In germline, CDR1 is SGHDT, CDR2 YYEEEE. The CDR3 runs to 16 residues. Trimming stripped 3 bases from V and 1 base from J, with 16 bases between. Here immunoSEQ multiplex PCR was the method, and the copy in TCRdb shows in-frame clones only, minus some. The top ten clones hold approximately 8.8% of a sample with 280,000 or so clones, roughly 88% of them seen once. This chain uses TRBV5-6 with TRBJ1-2; D possibly corresponds to TRBD1 (5 bases). This TCR came from a man aged 18 to 29 with active or convalescent COVID-19. Material: peripheral blood. Written as DNA, the CDR3 is TGTGCCAGCAGCTCAAGGGGCCAGGGCCTTAACTATGGCTACACCTTC. Its translation is CASSSRGQGLNYGYTF.